A single sample gave rise to the 11 T cell receptor beta chains below, sequenced in a study of patients and donors after allogeneic stem cell transplantation. TCRdb reprocessed the RT-PCR reads with MiXCR, giving one entry per CDR3 protein. The repertoire has around 150,000 distinct CDR3 sequences, over 35% of them found once; the top ten carry 50%. Material: blood, either unsorted or a sorted T cell fraction (not recorded which). Every receptor here comes from a human donor who was either an allogeneic HSCT recipient or a stem cell or donor lymphocyte infusion donor (not recorded which). It is not recorded whose cells these are; they may come from a transplant donor.

Worth noting for this clonotype: It is likely a read error, because the conserved phenylalanine at the end of the CDR3 is missing. The CDR3 region has the DNA TGCAGTGCTAGCGGGGATAGCACAGATACGCAGTATCTT. This gives the protein CSASGDSTDTQYL. The chain is built from TRBV20-1 and TRBJ2-3; a weak D match, TRBD2 (5 bases). The germline CDR1 and CDR2 sequences are DFQATT and SNEGSKA (reference sequence). This CDR3 region has 13 residues. The germline V and J ends were trimmed by 3 bases and 0 bases, with 7 bases remaining between them.

The chain employs TRBV12-3 or TRBV12-4 and TRBJ2-3; 8 bases are shared with TRBD2. The CDR3 runs 12 residues. With V trimmed by 4 bases and J by 6 bases, 0 bases remained unmatched. Written as DNA, the CDR3 is TGTGCCAGCAGTTCTAGCGGGGATACGCAGTATTTT. Translation: CASSSSGDTQYF.

The J gene is TRBJ2-1, the V gene TRBV11-2, with D unclear. Germline V gene data show CDR1 as SGHAT and CDR2 as FQNNGV. The V gene lost 2 bases and the J gene lost 3 bases, with 8 bases spanning the gap. The CDR3 sequence is 14 residues long. The CDR3 spells CASSLRRNYNEQFF. CDR3 DNA: TGTGCCAGCAGCTTAAGGCGAAACTACAATGAGCAGTTCTTC.

The chain couples TRBV28 to TRBJ1-6, with 8 bases aligning to TRBD1. After removal of 3 bases from V and 9 bases from J, the junction contained 4 bases not matched to a gene. The CDR3 spans 14 residues. CDR1 MDHEN and CDR2 SYDVKM come from the germline V gene. CDR3 loop: CASSFPTGASPLHF. The CDR3 bases are TGTGCCAGCAGTTTCCCGACAGGGGCTTCACCCCTCCACTTT.

This chain uses TRBV6-5 with TRBJ1-2, with D unresolved. V dropped 5 bases and J dropped 4 bases, with 11 bases sitting between them. The CDR3 loop spans 13 amino acids. Germline V gives CDR1 MNHEY, CDR2 SVGAGI. This CDR3 is CASSRPPGYGYTF. The CDR3 nucleotides read TGTGCCAGCAGTCGACCCCCCGGCTATGGCTACACCTTC.

The sample holds a few counts of this clonotype. The chain joins TRBV5-1 to TRBJ1-5; perhaps TRBD1 as D (6 bases). The CDR3 has 14 residues. In germline, CDR1 is SGHRS, CDR2 YFSETQ. V was trimmed by 0 bases and J by 5 bases, leaving 9 bases between them. The CDR3 region is CASSLEGGDQPQHF. The CDR3 DNA sequence: TGCGCCAGCAGCTTGGAGGGGGGCGATCAGCCCCAGCATTTT. The entire variable domain, with the rest obtained from reference TRBV5-1 and TRBJ1-5, is as follows: KAGVTQTPRYLIKTRGQQVTLSCSPISGHRSVSWYQQTPGQGLQFLFEYFSETQRNKGNFPGRFSGRQFSNSRSEMNVSTLELGDSALYLCASSLEGGDQPQHFGDGTRLSIL.

This chain uses TRBV28 with TRBJ1-6; a possible D gene is TRBD1 (6 bases). From germline, CDR1 is MDHEN and CDR2 SYDVKM. V was clipped by 6 bases and J by 7 bases, with 22 bases between them. The CDR3 sequence is 17 residues long. CDR3 nucleotides: TGTGCCAGCAGCCTTCCTATGGCAGGGGCCTTCAATTCACCCCTCCACTTT. Protein product: CASSLPMAGAFNSPLHF.

The chain combines TRBV7-9 with TRBJ1-3, with TRBD1 as a possible D gene (5 bases). Germline V gives CDR1 SEHNR, CDR2 FQNEAQ (reference sequence). The V and J ends lost 0 bases and 2 bases respectively, with 8 bases between them. CDR3 size: 15 residues. The CDR3 loop reads CASSLASRAGNTIYF. CDR3 nucleotide sequence: TGTGCCAGCAGCTTAGCGAGCAGGGCTGGAAACACCATATATTTT.

The rearrangement joins TRBV12-5 to TRBJ2-2, with D possibly matching TRBD1 (6 bases). CDR3 length equals 16 residues. CDR1 and CDR2 from the germline V gene are LGHNT and FRNRAP. The V gene lost 5 bases and the J gene lost 3 bases, with 16 bases spanning the gap. CDR3 sequence (DNA): TGTGCTAGTGGTCCCGACAGGTCGGAGGACACCGGGGAGCTGTTTTTT. Its translation is CASGPDRSEDTGELFF.

The genes are TRBV28 and TRBJ2-7, with TRBD2 matching 13 bases. V was pared by 6 bases and J by 3 bases, with 5 bases of the junction left unmatched. Germline loops: CDR1 MDHEN, CDR2 SYDVKM. This CDR3 has 15 amino acids. This CDR3 reads CASSPGLAGDYEQYV. CDR3 in DNA: TGTGCCAGCAGCCCCGGACTAGCGGGGGACTACGAGCAGTACGTC.

The V call is TRBV2, the J call TRBJ1-5, with D maybe TRBD1 (6 bases). Between the trimmed V and J ends, which lost 5 bases and 0 bases, there was a span of 11 bases. Germline CDR1 reads SNHLY; CDR2 reads FYNNEI. The CDR3 runs to 15 residues. The CDR3 reads CASSQDRLSNQPQHF. Written as DNA, the CDR3 is TGTGCCAGCAGTCAAGACAGGCTTAGCAATCAGCCCCAGCATTTT.